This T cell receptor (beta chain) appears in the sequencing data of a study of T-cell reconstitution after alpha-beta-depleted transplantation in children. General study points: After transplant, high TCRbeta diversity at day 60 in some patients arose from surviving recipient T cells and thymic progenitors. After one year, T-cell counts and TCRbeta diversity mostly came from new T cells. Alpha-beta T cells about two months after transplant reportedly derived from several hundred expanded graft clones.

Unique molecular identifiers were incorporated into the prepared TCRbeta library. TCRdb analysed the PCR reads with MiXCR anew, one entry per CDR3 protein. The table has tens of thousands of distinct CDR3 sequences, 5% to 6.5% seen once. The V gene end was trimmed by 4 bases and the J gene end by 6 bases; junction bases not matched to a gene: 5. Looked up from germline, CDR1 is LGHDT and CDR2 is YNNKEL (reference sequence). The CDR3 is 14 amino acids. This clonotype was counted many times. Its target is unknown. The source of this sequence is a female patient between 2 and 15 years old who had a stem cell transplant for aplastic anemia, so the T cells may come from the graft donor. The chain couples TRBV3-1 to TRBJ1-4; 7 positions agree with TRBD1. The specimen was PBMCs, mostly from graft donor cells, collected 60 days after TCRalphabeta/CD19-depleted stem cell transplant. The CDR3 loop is CASSRNRGDEKLFF. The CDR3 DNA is TGTGCCAGCAGCCGTAACAGGGGAGATGAAAAACTGTTTTTT.